What follows describes a single TCR beta chain. These data come from a study of blood T cell repertoires in COVID-19. Across the whole study: Acute-phase and convalescent COVID-19 samples originated in the United States, Italy and Spain. The cDNA or gDNA used as material had been derived from T cells, B-cell-depleted T cells, or PBMCs.

In the authors' methods: Nucleated cell counts were estimated from reference gene primer amplification. Method: immunoSEQ multiplex PCR; TCRdb's copy keeps in-frame clones and lacks some. The V and J calls and clone size come from that table; D and trimming were worked out from the DNA. The table shows some 57,000 clones, with around 90% occurring only once. Germline V gives CDR1 MRHNA, CDR2 SNTAGT. The CDR3 consists of 15 residues. Losses at the gene ends were 0 bases for V and 6 bases for J; bases not matched to a gene: 0. The receptor comes from a human donor in a cohort sampled during active COVID-19. Material for sequencing was peripheral blood. This rearrangement joins TRBV6-4 to TRBJ2-1, with 12 nucleotides matching TRBD2. This CDR3 is CASSDSTSGSNEQFF. The CDR3 DNA reads TGTGCCAGCAGTGACTCGACTAGCGGGAGCAATGAGCAGTTCTTC.